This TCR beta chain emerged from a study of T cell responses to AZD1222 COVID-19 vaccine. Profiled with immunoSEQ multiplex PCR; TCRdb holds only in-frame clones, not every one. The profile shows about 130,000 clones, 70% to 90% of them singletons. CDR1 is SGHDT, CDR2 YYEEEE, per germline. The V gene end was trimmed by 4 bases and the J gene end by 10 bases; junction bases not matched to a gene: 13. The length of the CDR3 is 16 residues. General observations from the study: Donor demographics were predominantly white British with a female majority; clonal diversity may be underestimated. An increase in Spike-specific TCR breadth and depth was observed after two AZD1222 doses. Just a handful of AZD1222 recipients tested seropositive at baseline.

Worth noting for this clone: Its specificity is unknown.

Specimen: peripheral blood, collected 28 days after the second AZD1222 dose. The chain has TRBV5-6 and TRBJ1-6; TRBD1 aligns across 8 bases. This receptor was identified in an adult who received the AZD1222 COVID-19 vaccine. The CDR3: CASSHWTGPRSSPLHF. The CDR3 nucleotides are TGTGCCAGCAGCCACTGGACAGGGCCCCGGAGCTCACCCCTCCACTTT.